The 20 T cell receptor beta chains listed next were all sequenced from one sample in a study of beta chain features in type 1 diabetes. Investigators reverse transcribed all isolated RNA, so they sequenced expressed TCRB transcripts. Assay used: immunoSEQ multiplex PCR; TCRdb lists only in-frame clones, some missing. Of around 290,000 clones listed, 8% are singletons. The sequenced sample consisted of central memory CD4+ T cells from blood. Source of these receptors: a woman aged 18 to 35 in good health.

This clone was observed a handful of times. The chain uses TRBV9 and TRBJ1-3; D is perhaps TRBD1 (5 bases). Germline V lookup: CDR1 SGDLS, CDR2 YYNGEE. Trimming removed 0 bases at V and 3 bases at J, with 7 bases between. The CDR3 spans 14 residues. Here the CDR3 DNA reads TGTGCCAGCAGCGTAGCAGGGTTTGGAAACACCATATATTTT. This translates into CASSVAGFGNTIYF. Filled out from reference TRBV9 and TRBJ1-3, the complete variable domain reads DSGVTQTPKHLITATGQRVTLRCSPRSGDLSVYWYQQSLDQGLQFLIQYYNGEERAKGNILERFSAQQFPDLHSELNLSSLELGDSALYFCASSVAGFGNTIYFGEGSWLTVV.

This clone has a handful of counts. The rearrangement links TRBV12-5 to TRBJ2-5; no clear D gene. V lost 6 bases and J lost 5, with 7 bases in between. The CDR3 covers 11 residues. The V gene's germline CDR1 is LGHNT and CDR2 FRNRAP. CDR3 residues: CASGLMETQYF. The CDR3 DNA follows: TGTGCTAGTGGCCTAATGGAGACCCAGTACTTC.

This clone was seen a single time. Given a much more abundant clone one base away, this may be a read error. The rearrangement joins TRBV11-3 to TRBJ2-1, with a tentative D call TRBD1 (5 bases). The V end lost 3 bases, the J end lost 3 bases, and 9 bases lay between the germline ends. CDR3 length: 14 residues. Germline lookup yields CDR1 SGHNT and CDR2 YENEEA. Written as DNA, the CDR3 is TGTGCCAGCAGCTTTGCAGGGAACTACAATGAGCAGTTCTTC. Its translation: CASSFAGNYNEQFF.

This clone showed up just a few times. The chain couples TRBV6-5 to TRBJ2-1; 10 nucleotides agree with TRBD2. There are 15 residues in the CDR3. V trimming: 7 bases; J trimming: 7 bases; junction bases outside the gene matches: 10. Per germline, CDR1 MNHEY and CDR2 SVGAGI. The CDR3 is CASNLIAGGRNEQFF. As DNA, the CDR3 is TGTGCCAGCAATCTAATAGCGGGGGGACGTAATGAGCAGTTCTTC.

The sample holds a few counts of this clone. This chain connects TRBV7-2 to TRBJ1-1; no firm D call. V lost 2 bases and J 10 bases, leaving 14 bases between the germline ends. The CDR3 runs to 13 residues. Germline CDR1 is SGHTA and CDR2 is FQGNSA. The CDR3 sequence: CASSLFEGLRAFF. In DNA, the CDR3 is TGTGCCAGCAGCTTATTCGAAGGGCTAAGAGCTTTCTTT.

This clone was seen a few times. The chain employs TRBV19 and TRBJ1-1; D gene ambiguous. Germline V lookup: CDR1 LNHDA, CDR2 SQIVND (reference sequence). The germline V and J ends were trimmed by 5 bases and 1 base, with 14 bases remaining between them. The CDR3 length is 15 residues. DNA for the CDR3: TGTGCCAGTAGTCCCCAAAGCCTGGGGAACACTGAAGCTTTCTTT. Its protein product is CASSPQSLGNTEAFF. The full variable domain, its missing parts supplied by reference TRBV19 and TRBJ1-1, is DGGITQSPKYLFRKEGQNVTLSCEQNLNHDAMYWYRQDPGQGLRLIYYSQIVNDFQKGDIAEGYSVSREKKESFPLTVTSAQKNPTAFYLCASSPQSLGNTEAFFGQGTRLTVV.

This sequence joins TRBV9 and TRBJ1-6, with TRBD1 identical over 8 bases. The CDR3 length is 15 residues. J gave up 10 bases and V 3 bases, and 9 bases lay outside the gene matches. Germline V CDR1 and CDR2: SGDLS, YYNGEE. CDR3 sequence (DNA): TGTGCCAGCAGCGGAACGACAGGGGCGTCCTCACCCCTCCACTTT. Translating it yields CASSGTTGASSPLHF.

This clone came up a few times. The chain's CDR3 is CASSIGLASGELFF. The CDR3 DNA reads as TGTGCCAGTAGTATCGGGCTAGCTTCCGGGGAGCTGTTTTTT. The V call is TRBV19, the J call TRBJ2-2, with D possibly being TRBD2 (5 bases). Germline values: CDR1 LNHDA, CDR2 SQIVND (reference sequence). The CDR3 length is 14 residues. V lost 3 bases and J lost 6, with 11 bases in between.

The sample holds a few counts of this clone. The chain carries TRBV19 and TRBJ1-6; TRBD1 is a possible D gene (5 bases). Deletions cut 5 bases from V and 7 bases from J, with 9 bases between. Germline CDR1 LNHDA, CDR2 SQIVND (reference sequence). The CDR3 runs 13 residues. The CDR3, as DNA: TGTGCCAGTAGTTTCCGACAGAATTCACCCCTCCACTTT. Protein: CASSFRQNSPLHF.

The CDR3 DNA follows: TGTGCCTGGAGTGCGAACCTGCCCGGCGGCACCGGGGAGCTGTTTTTT. It translates to CAWSANLPGGTGELFF. The rearrangement joins TRBV30 to TRBJ2-2, with D hard to call. V lost 1 base and J lost 4, with 16 bases in between. CDR1 is GTSNPN and CDR2 is SVGIG in the germline V gene (reference sequence). The CDR3 loop spans 16 amino acids.

This clone was counted between two and nine times. The chain joins TRBV4-3 to TRBJ1-1; the match to TRBD1 covers 8 bases. Germline V CDR1 and CDR2: LGHNA, YSLEER. V was clipped by 3 bases and J by 10 bases; unmatched bases: 10. The CDR3 sequence is 14 residues long. Here the CDR3 DNA reads TGCGCCAGCAGCCATAATGCAGGGGGCGAGGGAGCTTTCTTT. It codes for CASSHNAGGEGAFF.

J is TRBJ2-7 and V is TRBV6-5; D ambiguous. This CDR3 spans 13 amino acids. Looked up from germline, CDR1 is MNHEY and CDR2 is SVGAGI. Trimming took off 6 bases at V and 2 bases at J, with 11 bases between the two ends. CDR3 DNA sequence: TGTGCCAGCAGCCGAGAAACAGCCTACGAGCAGTACGTC. Translating it yields CASSRETAYEQYV.

This clone has more than one count but fewer than ten. The sample contains more than one DNA sequence encoding this CDR3. The chain is built from TRBV7-2 and TRBJ1-2, with 8 positions matching TRBD1. This CDR3 is built from 13 residues. V lost 1 base, J lost 5 bases, and 0 bases stayed unmatched. The germline V gene has CDR1 SGHTA and CDR2 FQGNSA. The CDR3 bases are TGTGCCAGCAGCTTAGGACAGGGGTATGGCTACACCTTC. It codes for CASSLGQGYGYTF. Together with reference TRBV7-2 and TRBJ1-2, the CDR3 gives the full variable domain: GAGVSQSPSNKVTEKGKDVELRCDPISGHTALYWYRQSLGQGLEFLIYFQGNSAPDKSGLPSDRFSAERTGGSVSTLTIQRTQQEDSAVYLCASSLGQGYGYTFGSGTRLTVV.

This sequence joins TRBV6-5 and TRBJ1-2, with D possibly matching TRBD1 (5 bases). CDR1 MNHEY and CDR2 SVGAGI come from the germline V gene. The CDR3 sequence is 15 residues long. Trimming took off 0 bases at V and 4 bases at J, with 12 bases between the two ends. CDR3 nucleotide sequence: TGTGCCAGCAGTTACTCCTTTCTGGGGGGCTATGGCTACACCTTC. Protein sequence: CASSYSFLGGYGYTF.

This clone showed up many times. The rearrangement links TRBV28 to TRBJ2-5; TRBD2 agrees at 8 bases. The CDR3 has 14 amino acids. Looked up from germline, CDR1 is MDHEN and CDR2 is SYDVKM. V lost 10 bases and J lost 6; bases outside the gene matches: 13. CDR3 residues: CATNGGAVLKTQYF. CDR3 DNA: TGTGCCACAAACGGGGGGGCGGTGTTGAAGACCCAGTACTTC. Combining the CDR3 with reference TRBV28 and TRBJ2-5 gives the whole variable domain DVKVTQSSRYLVKRTGEKVFLECVQDMDHENMFWYRQDPGLGLRLIYFSYDVKMKEKGDIPEGYSVSREKKERFSLILESASTNQTSMYLCATNGGAVLKTQYFGPGTRLLVL.

The CDR3 nucleotides read TGTGCCAGCAGCCAATCCCCTGACTTTGCAGATACGCAGTATTTT. Translated: CASSQSPDFADTQYF. The chain uses TRBV14 and TRBJ2-3; no definite D call. Trimming took off 2 bases at V and 4 bases at J, with 13 bases between the two ends. Germline CDR1 and CDR2: SGHDN and FVKESK. This CDR3 has 15 amino acids.

The chain is built from TRBV4-2 and TRBJ2-3; TRBD2 agrees at 8 bases. The V gene end was trimmed by 1 base and the J gene end by 0 bases; junction bases not matched to a gene: 0. The CDR3 is made up of 15 amino acids. CDR1 and CDR2 (germline): LGHNA, YNFKEQ. The CDR3 nucleotides are TGTGCCAGCAGCCAAGCGGGGGGGAGCACAGATACGCAGTATTTT. Translation gives CASSQAGGSTDTQYF.

This clone was detected only a few times. The J gene is TRBJ1-6, the V gene TRBV5-1, with no clear D. There are 13 residues in the CDR3. Germline V gives CDR1 SGHRS, CDR2 YFSETQ. Trimming pared 4 bases from V and 7 bases from J, leaving 9 bases between. CDR3 in amino acids: CASSEGENSPLHF. The CDR3 bases are TGCGCCAGCAGCGAGGGTGAGAATTCACCCCTCCACTTT.

The V and J genes are TRBV6-5 and TRBJ2-7, with 8 bases fitting TRBD2. CDR1 is MNHEY, CDR2 SVGAGI, per germline. This CDR3 has 13 residues. V lost 8 bases and J lost 2; bases outside the gene matches: 5. The CDR3 spells CASWPGGTYEQYF. Here the CDR3 DNA reads TGTGCCAGCTGGCCGGGGGGGACCTACGAGCAGTACTTC.

This clone occurred many times. The genes are TRBV11-2 and TRBJ2-3; 12 nucleotides match TRBD2. The CDR3 sequence is 14 residues long. Germline V gene lookup returns CDR1 SGHAT and CDR2 FQNNGV. J was trimmed by 4 bases and V by 5 bases; bases with no gene match: 1. The CDR3 loop is CASSRLAGADTQYF. CDR3 nucleotides: TGTGCCAGCAGCAGACTAGCGGGGGCAGATACGCAGTATTTT.